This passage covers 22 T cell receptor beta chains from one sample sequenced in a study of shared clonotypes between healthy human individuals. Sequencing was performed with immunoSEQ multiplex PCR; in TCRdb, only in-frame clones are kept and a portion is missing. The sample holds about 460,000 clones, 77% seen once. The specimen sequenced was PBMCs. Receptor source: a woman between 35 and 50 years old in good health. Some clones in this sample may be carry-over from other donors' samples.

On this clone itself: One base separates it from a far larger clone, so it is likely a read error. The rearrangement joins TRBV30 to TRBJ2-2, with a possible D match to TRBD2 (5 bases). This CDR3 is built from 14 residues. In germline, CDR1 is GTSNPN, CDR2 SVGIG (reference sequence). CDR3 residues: CAWSRVGLYGEPFF. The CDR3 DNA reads TGTGCCTGGAGTCGGGTAGGGTTGTACGGGGAGCCGTTTTTT.

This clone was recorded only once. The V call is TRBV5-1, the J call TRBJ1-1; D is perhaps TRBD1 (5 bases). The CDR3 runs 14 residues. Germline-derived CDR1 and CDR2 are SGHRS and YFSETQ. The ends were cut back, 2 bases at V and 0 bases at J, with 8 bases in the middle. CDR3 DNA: TGCGCCAGCAGCTTAGACAGCTTGAACACTGAAGCTTTCTTT. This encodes CASSLDSLNTEAFF.

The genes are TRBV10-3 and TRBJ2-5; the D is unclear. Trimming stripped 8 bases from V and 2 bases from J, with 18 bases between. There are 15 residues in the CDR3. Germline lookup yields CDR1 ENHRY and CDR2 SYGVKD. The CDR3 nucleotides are TGTGCCATCTCTTCTTCTAATAACGGGCAAGAGACCCAGTACTTC. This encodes CAISSSNNGQETQYF.

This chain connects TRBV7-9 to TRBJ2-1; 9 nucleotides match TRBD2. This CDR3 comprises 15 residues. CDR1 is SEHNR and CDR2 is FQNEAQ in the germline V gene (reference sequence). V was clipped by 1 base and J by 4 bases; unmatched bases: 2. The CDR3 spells CASSLEREAYNEQFF. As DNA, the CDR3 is TGTGCCAGCAGCTTAGAGCGGGAGGCTTACAATGAGCAGTTCTTC.

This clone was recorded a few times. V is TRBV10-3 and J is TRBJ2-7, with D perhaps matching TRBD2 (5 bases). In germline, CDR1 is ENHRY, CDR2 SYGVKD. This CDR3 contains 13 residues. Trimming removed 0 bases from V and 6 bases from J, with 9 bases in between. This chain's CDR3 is CAISESRVSEQYF. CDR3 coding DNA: TGTGCCATCAGTGAGTCGAGGGTATCCGAGCAGTACTTC.

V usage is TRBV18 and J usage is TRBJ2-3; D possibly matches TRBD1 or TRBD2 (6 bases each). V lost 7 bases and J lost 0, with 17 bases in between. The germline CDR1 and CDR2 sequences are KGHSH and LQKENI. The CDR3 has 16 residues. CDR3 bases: TGTGCCAGCTGGACCGGGGGCTCACGTAGCACAGATACGCAGTATTTT. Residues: CASWTGGSRSTDTQYF.

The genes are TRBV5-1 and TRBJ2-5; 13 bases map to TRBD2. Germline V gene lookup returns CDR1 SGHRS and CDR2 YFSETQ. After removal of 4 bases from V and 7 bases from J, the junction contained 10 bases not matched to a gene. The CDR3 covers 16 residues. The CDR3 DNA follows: TGCGCCAGCAGCCCGAGGACTAGCGGGGGACTCGGGACCCAGTACTTC. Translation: CASSPRTSGGLGTQYF.

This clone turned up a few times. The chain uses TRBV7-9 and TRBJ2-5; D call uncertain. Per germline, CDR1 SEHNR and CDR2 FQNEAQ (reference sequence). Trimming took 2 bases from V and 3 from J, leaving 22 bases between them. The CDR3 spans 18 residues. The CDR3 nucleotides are TGTGCCAGCAGCTTAAACACGCGTAGCTCCTATGGGGAAGAGACCCAGTACTTC. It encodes CASSLNTRSSYGEETQYF.

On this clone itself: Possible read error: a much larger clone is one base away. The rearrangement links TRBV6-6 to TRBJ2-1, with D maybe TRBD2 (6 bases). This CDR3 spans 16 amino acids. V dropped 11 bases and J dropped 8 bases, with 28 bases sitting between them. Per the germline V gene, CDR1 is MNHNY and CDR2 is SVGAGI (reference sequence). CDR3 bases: TGTGCCGCGCAGGGCGGGACCACGGGAGTTCACGATGAGCAGTTCTTC. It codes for CAAQGGTTGVHDEQFF.

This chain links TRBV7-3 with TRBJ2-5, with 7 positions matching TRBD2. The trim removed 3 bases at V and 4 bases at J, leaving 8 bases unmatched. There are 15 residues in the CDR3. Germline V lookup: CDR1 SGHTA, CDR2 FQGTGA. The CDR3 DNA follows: TGTGCCAGCAGCTTTGGACTAGGGGTGGGAGAGACCCAGTACTTC. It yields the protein CASSFGLGVGETQYF.

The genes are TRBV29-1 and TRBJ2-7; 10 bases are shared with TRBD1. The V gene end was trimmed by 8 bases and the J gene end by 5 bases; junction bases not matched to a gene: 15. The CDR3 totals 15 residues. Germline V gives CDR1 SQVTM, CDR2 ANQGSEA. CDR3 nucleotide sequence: TGCAGCACCCGCCAAGCCGGGACAGGGGCGGACGAGCAGTACTTC. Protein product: CSTRQAGTGADEQYF.

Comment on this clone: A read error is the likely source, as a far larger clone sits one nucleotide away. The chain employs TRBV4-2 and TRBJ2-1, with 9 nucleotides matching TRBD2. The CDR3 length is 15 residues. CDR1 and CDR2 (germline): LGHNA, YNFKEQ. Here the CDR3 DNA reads TGTGCCAGCAGCCAAGATAGCGGGAGTCATAATGAGCAGCTCTTC. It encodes CASSQDSGSHNEQLF.

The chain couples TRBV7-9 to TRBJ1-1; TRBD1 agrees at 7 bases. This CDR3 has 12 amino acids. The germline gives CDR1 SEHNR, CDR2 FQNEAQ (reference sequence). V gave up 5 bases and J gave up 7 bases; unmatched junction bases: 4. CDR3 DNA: TGTGCCAGCAGCAATGGGGACAGTGAAGCTTTCTTT. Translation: CASSNGDSEAFF.

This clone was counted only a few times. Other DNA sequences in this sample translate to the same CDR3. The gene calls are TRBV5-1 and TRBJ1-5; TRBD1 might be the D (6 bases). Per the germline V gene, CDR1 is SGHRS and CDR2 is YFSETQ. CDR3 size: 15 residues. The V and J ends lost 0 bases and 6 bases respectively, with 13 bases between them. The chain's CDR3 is CASSLEGARGQPQHF. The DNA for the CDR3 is TGCGCCAGCAGCTTGGAAGGGGCCAGGGGTCAGCCCCAGCATTTT.

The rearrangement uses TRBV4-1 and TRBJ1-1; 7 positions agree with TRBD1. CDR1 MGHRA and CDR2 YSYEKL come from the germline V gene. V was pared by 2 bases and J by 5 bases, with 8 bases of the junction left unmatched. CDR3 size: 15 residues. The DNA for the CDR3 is TGCGCCAGCAGCCAATATTCCCCGGACAGGACTGAAGCTTTCTTT. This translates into CASSQYSPDRTEAFF.

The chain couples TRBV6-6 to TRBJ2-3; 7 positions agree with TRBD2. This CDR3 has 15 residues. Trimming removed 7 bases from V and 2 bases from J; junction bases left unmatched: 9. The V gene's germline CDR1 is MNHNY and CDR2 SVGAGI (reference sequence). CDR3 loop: CASIAPRETTDTQYF. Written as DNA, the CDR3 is TGTGCCAGCATCGCCCCGCGGGAGACCACAGATACGCAGTATTTT.

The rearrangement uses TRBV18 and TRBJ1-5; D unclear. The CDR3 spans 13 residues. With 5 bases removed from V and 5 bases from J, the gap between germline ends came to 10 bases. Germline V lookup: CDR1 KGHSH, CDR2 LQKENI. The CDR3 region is CASSEGNDQPQHF. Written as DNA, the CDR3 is TGTGCCAGCTCAGAGGGAAACGATCAGCCCCAGCATTTT.

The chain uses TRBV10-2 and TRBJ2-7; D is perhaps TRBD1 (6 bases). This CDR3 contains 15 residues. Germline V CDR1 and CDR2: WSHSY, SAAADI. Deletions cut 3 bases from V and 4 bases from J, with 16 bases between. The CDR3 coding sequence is TGCGCCAGCAGTGACAGGGGCCGCTTGAGGTACGAGCAGTACTTC. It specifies CASSDRGRLRYEQYF.

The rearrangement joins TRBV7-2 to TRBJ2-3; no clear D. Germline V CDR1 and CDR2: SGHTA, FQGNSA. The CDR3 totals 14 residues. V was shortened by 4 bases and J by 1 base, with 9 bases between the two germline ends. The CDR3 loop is CASSSSSGTDTQYF. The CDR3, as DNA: TGTGCCAGCAGCTCCTCGAGTGGCACAGATACGCAGTATTTT.

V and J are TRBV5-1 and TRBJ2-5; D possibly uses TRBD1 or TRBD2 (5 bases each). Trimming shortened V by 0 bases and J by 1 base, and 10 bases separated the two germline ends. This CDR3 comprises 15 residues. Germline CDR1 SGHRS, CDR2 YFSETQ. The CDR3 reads CASSLGGTAQETQYF. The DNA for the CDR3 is TGCGCCAGCAGCTTGGGAGGGACGGCCCAAGAGACCCAGTACTTC.

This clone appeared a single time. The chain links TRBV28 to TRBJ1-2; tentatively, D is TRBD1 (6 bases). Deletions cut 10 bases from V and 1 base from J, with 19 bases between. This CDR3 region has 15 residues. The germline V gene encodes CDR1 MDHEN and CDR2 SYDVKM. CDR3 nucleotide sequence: TGTGCCACCCTAGACCGGGGGGCCGTTAACTATGGCTACACCTTC. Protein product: CATLDRGAVNYGYTF.

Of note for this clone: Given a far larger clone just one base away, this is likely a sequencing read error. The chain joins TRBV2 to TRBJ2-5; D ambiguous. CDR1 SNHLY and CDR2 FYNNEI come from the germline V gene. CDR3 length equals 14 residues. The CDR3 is CASSVQGPQEAQYF. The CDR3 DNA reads TGTGCCAGCAGTGTCCAAGGGCCGCAAGAGGCCCAGTACTTC.